The 2 T cell receptor beta chains reported below all come from one sample, sequenced in a study of PD-1 blockade in classical Hodgkin lymphoma. Time point denoted: cycle 4 day 1 (C4D1), after six to seven weeks of nivolumab. Every patient was affected by relapse after autologous stem cell transplantation, while exposure to brentuximab vedotin was not uniform. Thawed PBMCs underwent magnetic negative selection to yield purified CD4+ T cells. This table comes from immunoSEQ multiplex PCR, and its TCRdb copy is limited to in-frame clones, with some not included. The sample has tens of thousands of clones, about 88% seen once. Source: CD4+ T cells from blood, taken before the fourth cycle of nivolumab. These receptors were obtained from a human donor with classical Hodgkin lymphoma.

The chain recombines TRBV5-1 with TRBJ1-5, with no clear D. Between the trimmed V and J ends, which lost 4 bases and 7 bases, there was a span of 12 bases. This CDR3 comprises 13 residues. Germline lookup yields CDR1 SGHRS and CDR2 YFSETQ. CDR3 nucleotides: TGCGCCAGCAGCCTGATACCGGGCCAGCCCCAGCATTTT. Translating gives CASSLIPGQPQHF.

This clone has a single count. V is TRBV4-2 and J is TRBJ2-7; TRBD1 might be the D (5 bases). CDR1 is LGHNA, CDR2 YNFKEQ, per germline. The CDR3 spans 17 residues. Trimming shortened V by 0 bases and J by 3 bases, and 18 bases separated the two germline ends. The CDR3 is CASSQEGAPAINYEQYF. DNA of the CDR3: TGTGCCAGCAGCCAAGAAGGGGCCCCCGCAATTAACTACGAGCAGTACTTC.